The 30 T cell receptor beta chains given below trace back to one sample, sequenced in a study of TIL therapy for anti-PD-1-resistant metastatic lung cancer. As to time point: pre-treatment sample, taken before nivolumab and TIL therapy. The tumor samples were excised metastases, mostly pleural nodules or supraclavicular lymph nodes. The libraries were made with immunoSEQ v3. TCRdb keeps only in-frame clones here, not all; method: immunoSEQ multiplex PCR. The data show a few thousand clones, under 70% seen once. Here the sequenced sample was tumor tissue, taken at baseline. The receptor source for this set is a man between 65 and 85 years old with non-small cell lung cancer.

As DNA, the CDR3 is TGCAGCGTTGAAGTCAGGGGCGAGCAGTACTTC. Translated, it gives CSVEVRGEQYF. The chain combines TRBV29-1 with TRBJ2-7, with D possibly TRBD1 on 6 matching bases. The CDR3 contains 11 residues. Germline V gives CDR1 SQVTM, CDR2 ANQGSEA. The V end lost 1 base, the J end lost 6 bases, and 7 bases lay between the germline ends.

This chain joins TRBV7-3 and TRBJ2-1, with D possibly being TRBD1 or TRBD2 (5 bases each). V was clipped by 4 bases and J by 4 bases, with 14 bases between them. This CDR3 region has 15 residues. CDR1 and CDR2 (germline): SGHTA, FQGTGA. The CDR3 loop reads CASSSGPGEYNEQFF. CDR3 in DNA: TGTGCCAGCAGCTCGGGACCCGGCGAATACAATGAGCAGTTCTTC.

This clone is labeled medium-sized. For the CDR3, the DNA is TGTGCCAGCTCACCACCTGCAGGGATCACTGAAGCTTTCTTT. As protein: CASSPPAGITEAFF. The chain is built from TRBV18 and TRBJ1-1; possibly TRBD1 for D (5 bases). The germline V and J ends were trimmed by 0 bases and 4 bases, with 9 bases remaining between them. The CDR3 covers 14 residues. Germline CDR1 KGHSH, CDR2 LQKENI.

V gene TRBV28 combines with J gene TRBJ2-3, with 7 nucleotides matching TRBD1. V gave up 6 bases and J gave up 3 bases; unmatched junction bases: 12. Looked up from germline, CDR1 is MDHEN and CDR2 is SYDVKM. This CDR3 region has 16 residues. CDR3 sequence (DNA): TGTGCCAGCAGATTAGGCCGTAGCAGGGGGACAGATACGCAGTATTTT. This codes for CASRLGRSRGTDTQYF.

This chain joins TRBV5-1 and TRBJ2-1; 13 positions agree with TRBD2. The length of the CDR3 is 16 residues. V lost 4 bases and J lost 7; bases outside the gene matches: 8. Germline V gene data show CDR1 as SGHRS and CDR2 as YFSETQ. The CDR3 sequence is CASSTGLAGVRNEQFF. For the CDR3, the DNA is TGCGCCAGCAGCACCGGACTAGCGGGAGTGAGAAATGAGCAGTTCTTC.

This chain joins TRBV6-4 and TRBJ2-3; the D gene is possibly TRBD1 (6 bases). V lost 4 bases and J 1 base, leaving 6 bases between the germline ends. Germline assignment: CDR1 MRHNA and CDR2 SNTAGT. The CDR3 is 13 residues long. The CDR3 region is CASSAGGTDTQYF. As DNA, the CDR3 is TGTGCCAGCAGTGCAGGGGGCACAGATACGCAGTATTTT.

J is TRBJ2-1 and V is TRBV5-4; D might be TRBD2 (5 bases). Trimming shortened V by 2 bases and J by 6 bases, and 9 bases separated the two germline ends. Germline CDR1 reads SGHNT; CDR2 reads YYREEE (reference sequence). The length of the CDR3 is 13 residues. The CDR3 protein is CASSLAARNEQFF. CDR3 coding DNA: TGTGCCAGCAGCTTAGCGGCCCGCAATGAGCAGTTCTTC.

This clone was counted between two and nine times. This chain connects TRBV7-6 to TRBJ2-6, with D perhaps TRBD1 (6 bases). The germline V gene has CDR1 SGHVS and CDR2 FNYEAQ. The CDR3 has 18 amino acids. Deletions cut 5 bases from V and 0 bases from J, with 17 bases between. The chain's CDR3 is CASSRTGTAASGANVLTF. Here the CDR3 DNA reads TGTGCCAGCAGCCGAACAGGGACGGCCGCCTCTGGGGCCAACGTCCTGACTTTC.

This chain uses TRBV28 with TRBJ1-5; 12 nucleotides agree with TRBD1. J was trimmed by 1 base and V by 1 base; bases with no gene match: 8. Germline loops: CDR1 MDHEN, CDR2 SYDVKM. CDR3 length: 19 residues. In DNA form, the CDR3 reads TGTGCCAGCAGTTTATTACTGGGACAGGGGGCCGGGAGCAATCAGCCCCAGCATTTT. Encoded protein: CASSLLLGQGAGSNQPQHF.

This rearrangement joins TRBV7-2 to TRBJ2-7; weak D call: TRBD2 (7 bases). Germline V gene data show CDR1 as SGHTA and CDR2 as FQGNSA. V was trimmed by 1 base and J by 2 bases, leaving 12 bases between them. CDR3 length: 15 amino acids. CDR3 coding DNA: TGTGCCAGCAGCTTAGGACCGGGGGGCACCTACGAGCAGTACTTC. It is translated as CASSLGPGGTYEQYF.

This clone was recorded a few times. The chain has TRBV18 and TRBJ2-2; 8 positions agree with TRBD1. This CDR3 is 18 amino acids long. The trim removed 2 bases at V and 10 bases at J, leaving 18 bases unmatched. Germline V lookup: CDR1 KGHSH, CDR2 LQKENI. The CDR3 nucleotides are TGTGCCAGCTCACCAGGAGGTACAGGGGGTTCAAAATTCAAGGAGCTGTTTTTT. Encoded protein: CASSPGGTGGSKFKELFF. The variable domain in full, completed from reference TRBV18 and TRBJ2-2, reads NAGVMQNPRHLVRRRGQEARLRCSPMKGHSHVYWYRQLPEEGLKFMVYLQKENIIDESGMPKERFSAEFPKEGPSILRIQQVVRGDSAAYFCASSPGGTGGSKFKELFFGEGSRLTVL.

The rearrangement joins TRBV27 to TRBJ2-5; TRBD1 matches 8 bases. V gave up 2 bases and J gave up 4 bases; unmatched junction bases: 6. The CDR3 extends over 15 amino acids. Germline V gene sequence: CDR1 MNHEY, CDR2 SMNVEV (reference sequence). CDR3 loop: CASSLQGARPETQYF. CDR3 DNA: TGTGCCAGCAGTTTACAGGGGGCGCGCCCAGAGACCCAGTACTTC.

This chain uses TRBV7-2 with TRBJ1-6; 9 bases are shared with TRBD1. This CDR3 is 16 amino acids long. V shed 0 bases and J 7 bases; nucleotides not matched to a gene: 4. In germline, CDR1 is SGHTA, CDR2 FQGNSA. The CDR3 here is CASSLAGTGQNSPLHF. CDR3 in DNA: TGTGCCAGCAGCTTAGCGGGGACAGGGCAAAATTCACCCCTCCACTTT.

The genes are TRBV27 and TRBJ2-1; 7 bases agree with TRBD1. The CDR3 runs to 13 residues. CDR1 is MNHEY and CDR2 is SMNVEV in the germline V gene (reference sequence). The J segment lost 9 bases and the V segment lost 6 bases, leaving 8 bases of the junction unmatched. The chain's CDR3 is CASRNRQGTEQFF. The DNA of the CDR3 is TGTGCCAGCAGGAACCGACAGGGAACTGAGCAGTTCTTC.

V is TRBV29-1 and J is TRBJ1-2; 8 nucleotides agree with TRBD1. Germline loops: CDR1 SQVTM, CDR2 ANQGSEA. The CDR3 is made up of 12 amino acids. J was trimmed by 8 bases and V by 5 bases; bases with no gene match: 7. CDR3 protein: CSVSTQGAGYTF. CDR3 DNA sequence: TGCAGCGTTAGCACCCAGGGGGCCGGCTACACCTTC.

The CDR3 sequence: CASSLLGQVTDTQYF. The CDR3 DNA follows: TGTGCCAGCAGCTTGTTAGGACAGGTCACAGATACGCAGTATTTT. This chain joins TRBV7-6 and TRBJ2-3; 7 bases fit TRBD1. The trim removed 3 bases at V and 2 bases at J, leaving 5 bases unmatched. This CDR3 has 15 amino acids. Germline loops: CDR1 SGHVS, CDR2 FNYEAQ.

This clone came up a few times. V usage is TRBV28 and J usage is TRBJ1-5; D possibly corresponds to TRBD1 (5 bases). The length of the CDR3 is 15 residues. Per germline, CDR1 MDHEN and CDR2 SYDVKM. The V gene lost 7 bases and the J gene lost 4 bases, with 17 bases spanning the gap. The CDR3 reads CASTPSGLNNQPQHF. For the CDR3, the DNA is TGTGCCAGCACCCCCTCAGGGCTTAATAATCAGCCCCAGCATTTT.

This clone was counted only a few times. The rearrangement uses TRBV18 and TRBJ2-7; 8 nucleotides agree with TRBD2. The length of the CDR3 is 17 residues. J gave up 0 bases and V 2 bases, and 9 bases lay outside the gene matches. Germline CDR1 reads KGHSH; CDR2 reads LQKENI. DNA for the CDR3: TGTGCCAGCTCACCAATCGGGACGGGAGGGTACTCCTACGAGCAGTACTTC. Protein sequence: CASSPIGTGGYSYEQYF.

CDR3 amino acids: CASSLGRGVRGETQYF. The DNA of the CDR3 is TGTGCCAGCAGTTTGGGTCGAGGAGTTCGGGGAGAGACCCAGTACTTC. The V gene is TRBV28, the J gene TRBJ2-5, with TRBD2 as a possible D gene (5 bases). The CDR3 totals 16 residues. Germline V gene data show CDR1 as MDHEN and CDR2 as SYDVKM. V gave up 3 bases and J gave up 4 bases, with 18 bases separating them.

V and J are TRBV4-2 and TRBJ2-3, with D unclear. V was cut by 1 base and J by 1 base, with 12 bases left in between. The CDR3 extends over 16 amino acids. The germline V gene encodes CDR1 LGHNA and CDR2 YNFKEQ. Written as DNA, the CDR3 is TGTGCCAGCAGCCAAGTAAGTGGTGCGGGCACAGATACGCAGTATTTT. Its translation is CASSQVSGAGTDTQYF.

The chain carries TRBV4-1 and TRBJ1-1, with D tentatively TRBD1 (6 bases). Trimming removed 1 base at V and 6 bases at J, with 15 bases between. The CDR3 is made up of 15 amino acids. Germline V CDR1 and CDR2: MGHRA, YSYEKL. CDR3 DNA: TGCGCCAGCAGCCAAGCCGCGACAGGAGTTGCTGAAGCTTTCTTT. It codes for CASSQAATGVAEAFF.

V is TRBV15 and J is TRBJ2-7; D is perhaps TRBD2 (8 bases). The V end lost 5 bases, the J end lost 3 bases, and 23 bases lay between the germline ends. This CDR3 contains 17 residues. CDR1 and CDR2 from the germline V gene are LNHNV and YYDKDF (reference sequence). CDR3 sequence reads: CATSSGGREGLGYEQYF. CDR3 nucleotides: TGTGCCACCAGCTCAGGGGGACGGGAGGGCCTTGGCTACGAGCAGTACTTC. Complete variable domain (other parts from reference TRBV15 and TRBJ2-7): DAMVIQNPRYQVTQFGKPVTLSCSQTLNHNVMYWYQQKSSQAPKLLFHYYDKDFNNEADTPDNFQSRRPNTSFCFLDIRSPGLGDTAMYLCATSSGGREGLGYEQYFGPGTRLTVT.

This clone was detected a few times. Here the CDR3 reads CASSYKREGTQYF. CDR3 nucleotide sequence: TGTGCCAGCAGTTACAAGCGGGAGGGTACGCAGTATTTT. The chain has TRBV7-3 and TRBJ2-3; 10 bases line up with TRBD2. This CDR3 comprises 13 residues. J gave up 8 bases and V 6 bases, and 5 bases lay outside the gene matches. The germline CDR1 and CDR2 sequences are SGHTA and FQGTGA.

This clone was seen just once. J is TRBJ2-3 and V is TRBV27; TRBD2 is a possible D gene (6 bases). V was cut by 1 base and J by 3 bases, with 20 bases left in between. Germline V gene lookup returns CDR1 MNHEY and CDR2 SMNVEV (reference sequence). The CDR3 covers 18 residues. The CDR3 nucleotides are TGTGCCAGCAGTTTATTTCCCGGGAGTATAGGAATAACAGATACGCAGTATTTT. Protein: CASSLFPGSIGITDTQYF.

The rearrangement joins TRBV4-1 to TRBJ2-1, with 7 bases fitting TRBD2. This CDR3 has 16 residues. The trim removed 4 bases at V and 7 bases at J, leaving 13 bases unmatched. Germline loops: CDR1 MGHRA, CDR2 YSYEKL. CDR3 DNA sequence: TGCGCCAGCAGCCTAGAGGGATCGTCTAGCGGAAATGAGCAGTTCTTC. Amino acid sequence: CASSLEGSSSGNEQFF.

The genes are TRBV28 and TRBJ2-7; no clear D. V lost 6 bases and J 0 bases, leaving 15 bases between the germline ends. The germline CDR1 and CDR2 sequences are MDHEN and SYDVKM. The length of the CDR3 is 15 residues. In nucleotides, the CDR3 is TGTGCCAGCAGCGCCCAAAGGGTTTACTCCTACGAGCAGTACTTC. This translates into CASSAQRVYSYEQYF.

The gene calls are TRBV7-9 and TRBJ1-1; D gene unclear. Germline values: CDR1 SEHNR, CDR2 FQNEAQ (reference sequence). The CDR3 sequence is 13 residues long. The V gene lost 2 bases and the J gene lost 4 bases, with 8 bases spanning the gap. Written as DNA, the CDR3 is TGTGCCAGCAGCTTACTACAGTCCACTGAAGCTTTCTTT. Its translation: CASSLLQSTEAFF.

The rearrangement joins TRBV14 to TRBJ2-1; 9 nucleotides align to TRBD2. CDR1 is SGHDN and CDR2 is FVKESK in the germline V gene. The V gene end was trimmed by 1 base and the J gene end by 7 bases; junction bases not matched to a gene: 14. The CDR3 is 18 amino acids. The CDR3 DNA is TGTGCCAGCAGCCAAGGGCTAGCGGGGAGGGGGCTACGTAATGAGCAGTTCTTC. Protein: CASSQGLAGRGLRNEQFF.

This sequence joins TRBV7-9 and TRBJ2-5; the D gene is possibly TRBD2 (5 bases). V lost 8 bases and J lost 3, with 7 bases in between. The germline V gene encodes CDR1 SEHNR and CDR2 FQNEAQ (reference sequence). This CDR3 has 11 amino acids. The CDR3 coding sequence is TGTGCCAGCTCGGAGGAAGAGACCCAGTACTTC. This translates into CASSEEETQYF.

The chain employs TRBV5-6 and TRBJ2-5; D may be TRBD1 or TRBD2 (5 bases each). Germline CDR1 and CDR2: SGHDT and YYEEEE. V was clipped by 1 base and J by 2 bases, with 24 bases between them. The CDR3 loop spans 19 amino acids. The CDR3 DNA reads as TGTGCCAGCAGCTTGTGGGCGAGGGGTGGGGCTAACAATCAAGAGACCCAGTACTTC. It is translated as CASSLWARGGANNQETQYF.